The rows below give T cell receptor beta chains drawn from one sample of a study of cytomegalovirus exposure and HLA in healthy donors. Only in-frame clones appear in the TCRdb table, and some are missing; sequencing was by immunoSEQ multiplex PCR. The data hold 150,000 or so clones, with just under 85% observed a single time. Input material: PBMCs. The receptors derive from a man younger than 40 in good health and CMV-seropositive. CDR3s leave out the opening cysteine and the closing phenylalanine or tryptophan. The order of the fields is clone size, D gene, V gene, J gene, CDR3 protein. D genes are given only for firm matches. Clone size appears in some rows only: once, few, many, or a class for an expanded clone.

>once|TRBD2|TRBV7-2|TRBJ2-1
ASSGRLLAGGSYNEQF
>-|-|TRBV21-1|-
ASSRPQWAGGYEQY
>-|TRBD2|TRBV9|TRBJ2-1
ASSGRSGSAQF
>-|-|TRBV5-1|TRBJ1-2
ASSLAVNYGYT
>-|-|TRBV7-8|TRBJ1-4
ASSPRATNEKLF
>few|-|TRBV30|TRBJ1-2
AWTERSTGGDGYT
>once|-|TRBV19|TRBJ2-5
ASSIDRGTHQETQY
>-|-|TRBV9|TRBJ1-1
ASSAGGYGLVTEAF
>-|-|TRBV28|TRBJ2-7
ASSLRLMGRGEQY
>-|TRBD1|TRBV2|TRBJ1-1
ASSRQGDTEAF
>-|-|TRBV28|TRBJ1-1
ASLPRGRAAF
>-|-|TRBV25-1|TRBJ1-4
ASSESAAPNEKLF
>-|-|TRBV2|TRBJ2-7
ASSGGGLGNSYEQY
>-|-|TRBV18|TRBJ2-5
ASSREETQY
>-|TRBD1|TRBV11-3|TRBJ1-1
ASSLPQGAGSTEAF
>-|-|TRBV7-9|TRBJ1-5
SSSLGGGDGSTQPQH
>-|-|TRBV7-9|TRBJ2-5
ASRSQGFETQY
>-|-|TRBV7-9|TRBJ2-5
ASSFDPGGQY
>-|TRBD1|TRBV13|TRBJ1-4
ASSFRGQGRTNEKLF
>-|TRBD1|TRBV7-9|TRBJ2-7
ASSLATGGYEQY
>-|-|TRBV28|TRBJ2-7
ASRDISYEQY
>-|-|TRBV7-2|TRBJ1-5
ASSLGSITNEPQH
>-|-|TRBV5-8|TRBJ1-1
ASTTGVTRTNTEAF
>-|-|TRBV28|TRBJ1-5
ASSSGRVGQPQH
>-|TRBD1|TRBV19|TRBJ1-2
ASSSGQDYGYT
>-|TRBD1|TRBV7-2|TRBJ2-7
ASSLWTAGQGFYEQY
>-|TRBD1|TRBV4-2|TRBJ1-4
ASSPRQGEQEKLF
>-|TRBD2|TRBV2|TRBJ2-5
ASLVGLAELKRWTQY
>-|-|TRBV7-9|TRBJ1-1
ASSPRGGQTEAF
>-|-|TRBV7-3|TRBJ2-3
ASSSFGKTDTQY
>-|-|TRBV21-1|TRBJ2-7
ASRQMRADYEQY
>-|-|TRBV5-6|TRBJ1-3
ASSWAAGNTIY
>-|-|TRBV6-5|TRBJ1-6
ASNRQGDGSPLH
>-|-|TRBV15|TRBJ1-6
ATSRLLTGTNNSPLH
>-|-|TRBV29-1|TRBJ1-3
SVSSTGRNTIY
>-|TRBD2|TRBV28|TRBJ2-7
ASSLMASGTYEQY
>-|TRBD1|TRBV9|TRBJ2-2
ASSDRGTNTGELF
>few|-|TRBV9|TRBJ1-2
ASSVDQDYGYT
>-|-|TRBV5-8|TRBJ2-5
ASSLDPRRVQETQY
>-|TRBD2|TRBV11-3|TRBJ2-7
ASSSGTSPYEQY
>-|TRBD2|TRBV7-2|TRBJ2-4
ASSLGGSITKNIQY
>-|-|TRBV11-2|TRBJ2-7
ASSLAGTYEQY
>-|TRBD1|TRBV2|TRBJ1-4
ASSLRGPVANEKLF
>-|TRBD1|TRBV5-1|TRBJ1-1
ASSPRTGVNTEAF
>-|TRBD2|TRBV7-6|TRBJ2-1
ASSPGGASGGYNEQF